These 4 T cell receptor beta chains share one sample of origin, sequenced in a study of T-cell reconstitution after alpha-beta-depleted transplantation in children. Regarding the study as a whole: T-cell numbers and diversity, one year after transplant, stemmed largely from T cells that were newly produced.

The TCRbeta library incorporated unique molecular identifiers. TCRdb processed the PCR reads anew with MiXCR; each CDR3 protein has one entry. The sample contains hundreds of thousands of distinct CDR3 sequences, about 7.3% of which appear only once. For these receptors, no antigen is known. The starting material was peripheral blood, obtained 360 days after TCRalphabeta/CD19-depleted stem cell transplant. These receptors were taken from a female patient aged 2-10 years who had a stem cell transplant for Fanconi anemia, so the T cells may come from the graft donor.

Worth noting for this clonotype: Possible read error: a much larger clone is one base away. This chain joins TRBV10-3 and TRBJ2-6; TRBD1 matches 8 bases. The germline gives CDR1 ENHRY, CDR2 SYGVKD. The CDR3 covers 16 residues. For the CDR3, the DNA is TGTGCCATCAGTGAGGGTCCGACAGGGGTTACTCTCGTCCTGAGTTTC. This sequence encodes CAISEGPTGVTLVLSF.

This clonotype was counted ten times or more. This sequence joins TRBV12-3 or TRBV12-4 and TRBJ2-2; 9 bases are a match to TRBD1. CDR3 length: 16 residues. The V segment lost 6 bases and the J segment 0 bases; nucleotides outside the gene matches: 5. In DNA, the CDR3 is TGTGCCAGCAGATGGACAGGGGCGTCGAACACCGGGGAGCTGTTTTTT. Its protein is CASRWTGASNTGELFF.

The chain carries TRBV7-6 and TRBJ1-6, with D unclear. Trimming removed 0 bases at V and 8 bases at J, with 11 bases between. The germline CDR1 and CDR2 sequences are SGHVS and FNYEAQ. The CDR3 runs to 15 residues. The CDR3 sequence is CASSLAPEADSPLHF. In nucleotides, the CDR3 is TGTGCCAGCAGCTTAGCGCCAGAGGCGGATTCACCCCTCCACTTT.

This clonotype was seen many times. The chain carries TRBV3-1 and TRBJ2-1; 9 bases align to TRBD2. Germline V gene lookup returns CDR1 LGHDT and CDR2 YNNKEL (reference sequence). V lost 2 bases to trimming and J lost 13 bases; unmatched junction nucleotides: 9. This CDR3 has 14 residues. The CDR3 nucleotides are TGTGCCAGCAGCCAAATGAGCGGGGGGACTGGACAGTTCTTC. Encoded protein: CASSQMSGGTGQFF.